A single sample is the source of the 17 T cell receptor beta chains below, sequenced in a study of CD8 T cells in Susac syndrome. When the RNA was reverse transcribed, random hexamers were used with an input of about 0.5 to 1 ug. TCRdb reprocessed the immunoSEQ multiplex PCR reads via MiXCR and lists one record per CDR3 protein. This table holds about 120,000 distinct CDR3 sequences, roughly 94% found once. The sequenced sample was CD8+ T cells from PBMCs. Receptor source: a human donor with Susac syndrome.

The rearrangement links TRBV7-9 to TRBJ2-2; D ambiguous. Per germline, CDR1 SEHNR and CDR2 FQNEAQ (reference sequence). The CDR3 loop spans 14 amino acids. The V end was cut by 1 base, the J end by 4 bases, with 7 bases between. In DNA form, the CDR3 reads TGTGCCAGCAGCTTAGGCCAGACCACCGGGGAGCTGTTTTTT. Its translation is CASSLGQTTGELFF.

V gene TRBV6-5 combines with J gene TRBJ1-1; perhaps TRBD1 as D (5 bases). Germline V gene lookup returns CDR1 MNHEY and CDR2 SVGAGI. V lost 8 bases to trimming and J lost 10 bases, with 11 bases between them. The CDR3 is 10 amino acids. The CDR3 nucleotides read TGTGCCAGCGGGCTGCAGGGAGCTTTCTTT. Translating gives CASGLQGAFF.

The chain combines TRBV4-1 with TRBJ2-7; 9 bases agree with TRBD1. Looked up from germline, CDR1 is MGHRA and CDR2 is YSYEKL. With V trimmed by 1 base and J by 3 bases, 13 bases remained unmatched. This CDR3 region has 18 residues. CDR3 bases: TGCGCCAGCAGCCAAGTTTCGGGACAGGGTGGTGCTGACTACGAGCAGTACTTC. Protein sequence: CASSQVSGQGGADYEQYF.

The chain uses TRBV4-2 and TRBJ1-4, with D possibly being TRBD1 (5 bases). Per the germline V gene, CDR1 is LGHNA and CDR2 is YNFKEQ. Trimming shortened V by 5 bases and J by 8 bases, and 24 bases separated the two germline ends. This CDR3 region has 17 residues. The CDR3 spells CASSGLLSSGGTEKLFF. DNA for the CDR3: TGTGCCAGCAGCGGACTTCTCTCATCTGGGGGGACGGAAAAACTGTTTTTT.

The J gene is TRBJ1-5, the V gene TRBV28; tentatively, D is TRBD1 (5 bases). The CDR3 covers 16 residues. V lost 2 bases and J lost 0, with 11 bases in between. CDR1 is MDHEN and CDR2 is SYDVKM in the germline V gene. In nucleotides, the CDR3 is TGTGCCAGCAGTTTAAGGGGACGGCCTAGCAATCAGCCCCAGCATTTT. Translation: CASSLRGRPSNQPQHF.

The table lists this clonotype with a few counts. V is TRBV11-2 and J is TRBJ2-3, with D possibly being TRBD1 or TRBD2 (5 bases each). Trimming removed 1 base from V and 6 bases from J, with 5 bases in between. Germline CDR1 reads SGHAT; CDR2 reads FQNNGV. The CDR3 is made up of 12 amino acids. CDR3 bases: TGTGCCAGCAGCTTAGGGGGGGATACGCAGTATTTT. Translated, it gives CASSLGGDTQYF.

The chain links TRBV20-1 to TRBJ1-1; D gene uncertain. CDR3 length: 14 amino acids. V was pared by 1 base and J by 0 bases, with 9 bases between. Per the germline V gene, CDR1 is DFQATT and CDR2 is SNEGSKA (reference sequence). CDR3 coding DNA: TGCAGTGCTAGAGTCGGAATCATGAACACTGAAGCTTTCTTT. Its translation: CSARVGIMNTEAFF.

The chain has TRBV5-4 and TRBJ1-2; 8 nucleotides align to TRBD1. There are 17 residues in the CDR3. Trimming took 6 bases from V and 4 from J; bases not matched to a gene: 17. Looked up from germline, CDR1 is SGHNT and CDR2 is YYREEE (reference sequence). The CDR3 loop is CASTPQSGQGAPYGYTF. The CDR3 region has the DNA TGTGCCAGCACCCCTCAATCCGGTCAGGGGGCCCCCTATGGCTACACCTTC.

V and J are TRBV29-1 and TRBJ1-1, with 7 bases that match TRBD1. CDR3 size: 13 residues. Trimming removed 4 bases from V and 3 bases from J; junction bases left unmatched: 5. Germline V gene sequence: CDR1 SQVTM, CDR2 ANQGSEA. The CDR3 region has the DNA TGCAGCGTTGTCAGGGGGGGCTACACTGAAGCTTTCTTT. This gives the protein CSVVRGGYTEAFF.

The CDR3 nucleotides are TGTGCCAGCAACGACAGGGGGGACTACAATGAGCAGTTCTTC. Its protein is CASNDRGDYNEQFF. The chain joins TRBV27 to TRBJ2-1, with 9 bases matching TRBD1. The CDR3 runs 14 residues. The J segment lost 3 bases and the V segment lost 7 bases, leaving 4 bases of the junction unmatched. CDR1 MNHEY and CDR2 SMNVEV come from the germline V gene (reference sequence).

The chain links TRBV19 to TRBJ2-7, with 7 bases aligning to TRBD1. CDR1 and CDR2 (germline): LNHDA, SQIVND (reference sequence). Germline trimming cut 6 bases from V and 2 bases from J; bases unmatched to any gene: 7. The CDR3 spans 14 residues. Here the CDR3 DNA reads TGTGCCAGTAGCGACAGGGATGAAGCCTACGAGCAGTACTTC. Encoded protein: CASSDRDEAYEQYF. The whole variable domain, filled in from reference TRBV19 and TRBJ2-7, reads DGGITQSPKYLFRKEGQNVTLSCEQNLNHDAMYWYRQDPGQGLRLIYYSQIVNDFQKGDIAEGYSVSREKKESFPLTVTSAQKNPTAFYLCASSDRDEAYEQYFGPGTRLTVT.

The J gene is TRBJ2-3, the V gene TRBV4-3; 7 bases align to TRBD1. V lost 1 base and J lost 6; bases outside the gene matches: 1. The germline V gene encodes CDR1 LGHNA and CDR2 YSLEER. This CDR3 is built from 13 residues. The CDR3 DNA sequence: TGCGCCAGCAGCCAAGCAGGGGGTGATACGCAGTATTTT. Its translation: CASSQAGGDTQYF.

The CDR3 loop reads CASSQQQDYNEQFF. In DNA, the CDR3 is TGTGCCAGCAGCCAACAACAGGATTACAATGAGCAGTTCTTC. The chain carries TRBV3-1 and TRBJ2-1, with D possibly being TRBD1 (5 bases). CDR1 is LGHDT and CDR2 is YNNKEL in the germline V gene (reference sequence). The CDR3 length is 14 residues. V dropped 2 bases and J dropped 4 bases, with 9 bases sitting between them.

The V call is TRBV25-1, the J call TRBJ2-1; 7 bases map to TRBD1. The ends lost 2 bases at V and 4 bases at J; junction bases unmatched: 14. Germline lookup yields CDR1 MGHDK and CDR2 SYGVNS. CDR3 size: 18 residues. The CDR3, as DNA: TGTGCCAGCAGTGAAGCCGGGCCCACAGGGGCGCCTTACAATGAGCAGTTCTTC. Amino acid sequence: CASSEAGPTGAPYNEQFF.

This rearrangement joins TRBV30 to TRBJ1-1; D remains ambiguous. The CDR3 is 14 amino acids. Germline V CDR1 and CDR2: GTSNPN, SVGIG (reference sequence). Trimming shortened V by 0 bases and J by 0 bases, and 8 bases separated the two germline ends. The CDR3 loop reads CAWSVGQVNTEAFF. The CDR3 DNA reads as TGTGCCTGGAGTGTAGGGCAGGTGAACACTGAAGCTTTCTTT.

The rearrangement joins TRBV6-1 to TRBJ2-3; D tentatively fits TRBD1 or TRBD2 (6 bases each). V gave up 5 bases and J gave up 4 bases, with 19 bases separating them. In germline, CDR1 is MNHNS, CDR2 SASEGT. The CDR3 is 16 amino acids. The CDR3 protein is CASSPSGAPGADTQYF. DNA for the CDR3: TGTGCCAGCAGTCCCTCAGGGGCCCCGGGGGCAGATACGCAGTATTTT.

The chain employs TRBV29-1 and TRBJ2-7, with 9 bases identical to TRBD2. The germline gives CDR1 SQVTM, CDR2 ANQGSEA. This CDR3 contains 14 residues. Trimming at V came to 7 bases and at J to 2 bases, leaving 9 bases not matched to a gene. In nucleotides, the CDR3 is TGCAGCGCTTATAGCGGGGGTTTCCCCTACGAGCAGTACTTC. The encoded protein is CSAYSGGFPYEQYF.